These 27 T cell receptor beta chains originate from one sample sequenced in a study of OX40 agonist ivuxolimab in advanced cancers. Produced via immunoSEQ multiplex PCR; TCRdb's table is partial and in-frame only. The repertoire holds over 9,000 clones, with around 83% as singletons. Source: CD4+ or CD8+ T cells sorted from blood, taken in a trial of the OX40 agonist ivuxolimab. These receptors were obtained from an adult with an advanced solid tumor such as melanoma, head and neck, liver or kidney cancer.

This clone showed up just a few times. The gene calls are TRBV27 and TRBJ1-1, with unresolved D. The length of the CDR3 is 13 residues. Looked up from germline, CDR1 is MNHEY and CDR2 is SMNVEV (reference sequence). The ends were cut back, 6 bases at V and 3 bases at J, with 11 bases in the middle. The CDR3 sequence is CASSLEKDTEAFF. The CDR3 coding sequence is TGTGCCAGCAGCCTTGAAAAGGACACTGAAGCTTTCTTT.

The rearrangement links TRBV13 to TRBJ2-7, with 9 bases fitting TRBD1. The germline V gene encodes CDR1 PRHDT and CDR2 FYEKMQ (reference sequence). The CDR3 runs to 16 residues. V dropped 5 bases and J dropped 4; count of bases not matched to a gene: 12. CDR3 loop: CASSARQGVTLYEQYF. Here the CDR3 DNA reads TGTGCCAGCAGCGCACGACAGGGGGTGACCCTATACGAGCAGTACTTC.

Only one count was recorded for this clone. The chain is built from TRBV4-3 and TRBJ1-4; 9 bases map to TRBD1. The CDR3 loop spans 17 amino acids. The germline V gene encodes CDR1 LGHNA and CDR2 YSLEER. The V gene end was trimmed by 2 bases and the J gene end by 6 bases; junction bases not matched to a gene: 10. In DNA form, the CDR3 reads TGCGCCAGCAGCCAATTTAGAGTGGGACAGGGTGATGAAAAACTGTTTTTT. Protein product: CASSQFRVGQGDEKLFF.

The chain couples TRBV4-3 to TRBJ2-1; D is perhaps TRBD2 (5 bases). Germline values: CDR1 LGHNA, CDR2 YSLEER. Trimming cost V 0 bases and J 1 base, with 10 bases left between them. CDR3 length equals 16 residues. The CDR3 sequence: CASSQDWTPSYNEQFF. The DNA for the CDR3 is TGCGCCAGCAGCCAAGATTGGACTCCTTCCTACAATGAGCAGTTCTTC.

The chain has TRBV27 and TRBJ2-5, with D unresolved. Between the trimmed V and J ends, which lost 3 bases and 5 bases, there was a span of 7 bases. CDR1 MNHEY and CDR2 SMNVEV come from the germline V gene (reference sequence). The CDR3 contains 12 residues. The CDR3 DNA is TGTGCCAGCAGTTTTTTCGGTGAGACCCAGTACTTC. This sequence encodes CASSFFGETQYF.

This rearrangement joins TRBV4-3 to TRBJ2-1, with TRBD1 identical over 10 bases. The CDR3 runs 15 residues. Unmatched junction bases numbered 3, after V lost 0 bases and J lost 7 bases. Germline values: CDR1 LGHNA, CDR2 YSLEER. The CDR3: CASSQDGTGVNEQFF. The DNA for the CDR3 is TGCGCCAGCAGCCAAGACGGGACAGGGGTAAATGAGCAGTTCTTC.

The rearrangement uses TRBV7-9 and TRBJ2-1; unclear D gene. The CDR3 is made up of 12 amino acids. Germline-derived CDR1 and CDR2 are SEHNR and FQNEAQ (reference sequence). Trimming left V 4 bases short and J 5 bases short, with 6 bases between. CDR3 residues: CASSSSHNEQFF. For the CDR3, the DNA is TGTGCCAGCAGCTCGTCCCACAATGAGCAGTTCTTC.

The gene calls are TRBV4-3 and TRBJ2-1; D unresolved. Germline values: CDR1 LGHNA, CDR2 YSLEER. The CDR3 has 16 amino acids. V dropped 3 bases and J dropped 0 bases, with 12 bases sitting between them. CDR3 sequence: CASSQELTSSYNEQFF. The CDR3 coding sequence is TGCGCCAGCAGCCAGGAACTAACGAGCTCCTACAATGAGCAGTTCTTC.

The J gene is TRBJ2-1, the V gene TRBV5-8; a weak D match, TRBD1 (5 bases). There are 11 residues in the CDR3. V lost 9 bases to trimming and J lost 9 bases, with 13 bases between them. CDR1 and CDR2 from the germline V gene are SGHTS and YDEGEE. CDR3 residues: CATTGLGEQFF. The DNA of the CDR3 is TGTGCCACCACAGGATTGGGTGAGCAGTTCTTC.

The genes are TRBV4-3 and TRBJ2-5; TRBD2 matches 9 bases. CDR1 is LGHNA and CDR2 is YSLEER in the germline V gene. With V trimmed by 0 bases and J by 2 bases, 7 bases remained unmatched. There are 17 residues in the CDR3. The CDR3 DNA is TGCGCCAGCAGCCAAGATATACTAGCGGGCGCTCAAGAGACCCAGTACTTC. It translates to CASSQDILAGAQETQYF.

The chain carries TRBV27 and TRBJ2-3; TRBD2 agrees at 9 bases. Trimming cost V 2 bases and J 3 bases; bases outside gene matches: 3. The CDR3 extends over 15 amino acids. CDR1 is MNHEY and CDR2 is SMNVEV in the germline V gene (reference sequence). The DNA for the CDR3 is TGTGCCAGCAGTTTAACGCGGGAGGGTACAGATACGCAGTATTTT. Protein sequence: CASSLTREGTDTQYF.

This clone came up a few times. The rearrangement joins TRBV18 to TRBJ2-7; 9 bases agree with TRBD2. CDR3 size: 16 residues. Germline CDR1 is KGHSH and CDR2 is LQKENI. Trimming at V came to 2 bases and at J to 0 bases, leaving 5 bases not matched to a gene. The CDR3 DNA sequence: TGTGCCAGCTCACCAGGGCTAGCGGGACTCTCCTACGAGCAGTACTTC. Protein product: CASSPGLAGLSYEQYF.

The chain recombines TRBV6-5 with TRBJ2-7; 7 nucleotides align to TRBD1. The trim removed 0 bases at V and 1 base at J, leaving 6 bases unmatched. From germline, CDR1 is MNHEY and CDR2 SVGAGI. The CDR3 is 16 amino acids. In DNA form, the CDR3 reads TGTGCCAGCAGTTACTCGACGGGACAGATATCCTACGAGCAGTACTTC. This gives the protein CASSYSTGQISYEQYF.

This clone was observed a handful of times. V and J are TRBV10-1 and TRBJ2-7; 7 positions match TRBD1. The CDR3 runs 13 residues. J was trimmed by 2 bases and V by 5 bases; bases with no gene match: 3. Germline loops: CDR1 WNHNN, CDR2 SYGVQD (reference sequence). CDR3 coding DNA: TGCGCCAGCAGTTCCGGGACAGCCTACGAGCAGTACTTC. This gives the protein CASSSGTAYEQYF.

The chain joins TRBV28 to TRBJ1-2; 9 nucleotides match TRBD1. The V gene end was trimmed by 5 bases and the J gene end by 5 bases; junction bases not matched to a gene: 6. Germline V gives CDR1 MDHEN, CDR2 SYDVKM. The CDR3 is 14 amino acids. For the CDR3, the DNA is TGTGCCAGCAGTCTACACGGGACAGGGTATGGCTACACCTTC. Translated: CASSLHGTGYGYTF.

This clone came up a few times. The chain links TRBV4-3 to TRBJ2-7, with TRBD1 matching over 9 bases. Germline-derived CDR1 and CDR2 are LGHNA and YSLEER. The CDR3 covers 16 residues. Trimming removed 3 bases from V and 1 base from J; junction bases left unmatched: 7. CDR3 residues: CASSHLTGGQSYEQYF. As DNA, the CDR3 is TGCGCCAGCAGCCACCTCACAGGGGGCCAATCCTACGAGCAGTACTTC.

The rearrangement joins TRBV5-1 to TRBJ1-1; 8 nucleotides line up with TRBD1. V shed 7 bases, J shed 0 bases, and the junction held 11 bases outside the gene matches. The CDR3 runs 16 residues. Germline V CDR1 and CDR2: SGHRS, YFSETQ. CDR3 nucleotides: TGCGCCAGCGGACAAACCGGGACAGGTATGAACACTGAAGCTTTCTTT. Its protein is CASGQTGTGMNTEAFF.

The V gene is TRBV4-2, the J gene TRBJ2-7; 11 bases fit TRBD2. V shed 5 bases and J 4 bases; nucleotides not matched to a gene: 7. CDR3 length: 15 amino acids. From germline, CDR1 is LGHNA and CDR2 YNFKEQ. The CDR3 sequence is CASSEGLAATYEQYF. CDR3 DNA sequence: TGTGCCAGCAGCGAGGGACTAGCGGCAACATACGAGCAGTACTTC.

The rearrangement joins TRBV6-5 to TRBJ2-7; 12 bases agree with TRBD2. V shed 5 bases and J 2 bases; nucleotides not matched to a gene: 1. Looked up from germline, CDR1 is MNHEY and CDR2 is SVGAGI. This CDR3 contains 14 residues. CDR3 coding DNA: TGTGCCAGCAGTCTAGCGGGAGGGCCCTACGAGCAGTACTTC. Translation: CASSLAGGPYEQYF.

The V and J genes are TRBV19 and TRBJ1-1; D is undetermined. V was trimmed by 3 bases and J by 4 bases, leaving 9 bases between them. This CDR3 has 13 residues. The germline gives CDR1 LNHDA, CDR2 SQIVND (reference sequence). The CDR3 DNA sequence: TGTGCCAGTAGTATCTCGGGAAGCACTGAAGCTTTCTTT. Protein product: CASSISGSTEAFF.

This clone was counted only a few times. This rearrangement joins TRBV27 to TRBJ1-5; D is perhaps TRBD1 (5 bases). From germline, CDR1 is MNHEY and CDR2 SMNVEV (reference sequence). V was shortened by 2 bases and J by 7 bases, with 9 bases between the two germline ends. The CDR3 sequence is 13 residues long. CDR3 protein: CASSLGAPQPQHF. For the CDR3, the DNA is TGTGCCAGCAGTTTAGGGGCCCCCCAGCCCCAGCATTTT.

CDR3: CATSRGYNEQFF. The DNA for the CDR3 is TGTGCCACCAGCAGAGGATACAATGAGCAGTTCTTC. V usage is TRBV15 and J usage is TRBJ2-1; D remains unclear. The V gene lost 1 base and the J gene lost 4 bases, with 2 bases spanning the gap. CDR3 length equals 12 residues. Germline values: CDR1 LNHNV, CDR2 YYDKDF (reference sequence).

The sample holds one count of this clone. The chain's CDR3 is CASSLVPGGINNEQFF. The CDR3 region has the DNA TGTGCCAGCAGCTTAGTCCCAGGGGGCATTAACAATGAGCAGTTCTTC. V and J are TRBV7-9 and TRBJ2-1; 8 bases line up with TRBD1. The CDR3 loop spans 16 amino acids. The germline V gene encodes CDR1 SEHNR and CDR2 FQNEAQ (reference sequence). V gave up 1 base and J gave up 5 bases; unmatched junction bases: 7.

The chain employs TRBV7-2 and TRBJ2-2; no firm D call. The V gene's germline CDR1 is SGHTA and CDR2 FQGNSA. Deletions cut 5 bases from V and 5 bases from J, with 15 bases between. The CDR3 totals 15 residues. The DNA for the CDR3 is TGTGCCAGCAGCCCCCCAGTCTACGGGACCGGGGAGCTGTTTTTT. The encoded protein is CASSPPVYGTGELFF.

This chain connects TRBV6-5 to TRBJ2-7, with TRBD2 identical over 14 bases. This CDR3 comprises 15 residues. J lost 3 bases, V lost 6 bases, and 4 bases had no gene match. Per the germline V gene, CDR1 is MNHEY and CDR2 is SVGAGI. CDR3 region: CASSPGTSGGYEQYF. The CDR3 region has the DNA TGTGCCAGCAGCCCCGGGACTAGCGGGGGCTACGAGCAGTACTTC.

The gene calls are TRBV12-5 and TRBJ1-1; D gene unclear. The CDR3 is 13 residues long. The V gene lost 1 base and the J gene lost 2 bases, with 5 bases spanning the gap. Germline V gives CDR1 LGHNT, CDR2 FRNRAP. CDR3 loop: CASGLGGNTEAFF. In nucleotides, the CDR3 is TGTGCTAGTGGTTTGGGAGGAAACACTGAAGCTTTCTTT. Based on the CDR3 plus reference TRBV12-5 and TRBJ1-1, the full variable domain is DARVTQTPRHKVTEMGQEVTMRCQPILGHNTVFWYRQTMMQGLELLAYFRNRAPLDDSGMPKDRFSAEMPDATLATLKIQPSEPRDSAVYFCASGLGGNTEAFFGQGTRLTVV.

V usage is TRBV21-1 and J usage is TRBJ1-5; the table names TRBD1, a call not compared with the DNA. TRBV21-1 is a known pseudogene. The CDR3 is 16 residues long. CDR3 in amino acids: CASSHAGQCSNQPQHF. CDR3 DNA: TGTGCCAGCAGTCACGCCGGACAGTGTAGCAATCAGCCCCAGCATTTT.